This T cell receptor (beta chain) was sequenced for a study of T cells expressing NK-cell markers. This CDR3 has 16 residues. Per germline, CDR1 MGHRA and CDR2 YSYEKL. A 5'RACE template switching approach incorporating UMIs was used to make TCR beta cDNA. Reanalyzing the 5' RACE reads, TCRdb keeps one entry per CDR3 protein, without DNA. This table holds 140,000 to 150,000 distinct CDR3 sequences. Sequenced sample: blood T cells: a sorted CD56 or NKG2C T cell subset, CD4+ or CD8+ T cells, or bulk PBMC T cells (not recorded which). The origin of this receptor is a man younger than 35 in good health. The chain carries TRBV4-1 and TRBJ2-1. The chain's CDR3 is CASSQDLASDYNEQFF.